The entry below describes one T cell receptor beta chain. This record belongs to a study of blood T cell repertoires in COVID-19. As for the study in general: PBMCs, B-cell-depleted T cells, or T cells were the source of the cDNA or gDNA that made up the material.

The table came from immunoSEQ multiplex PCR; TCRdb's copy has only in-frame clones and leaves some out. The table records 200,000 to 250,000 clones, roughly 84% of them present only once. Material for sequencing was peripheral blood. The clonotype comes from a man in his fifties who had recovered from COVID-19.

CDR3 DNA sequence: TGTGCCAGCAGTTACGCGGCCGGGGAGCTGTTTTTT. Protein: CASSYAAGELFF. V and J are TRBV6-5 and TRBJ2-2; D gene unclear. Germline CDR1 is MNHEY and CDR2 is SVGAGI. V was clipped by 2 bases and J by 6 bases, with 4 bases between them. The CDR3 spans 12 residues.